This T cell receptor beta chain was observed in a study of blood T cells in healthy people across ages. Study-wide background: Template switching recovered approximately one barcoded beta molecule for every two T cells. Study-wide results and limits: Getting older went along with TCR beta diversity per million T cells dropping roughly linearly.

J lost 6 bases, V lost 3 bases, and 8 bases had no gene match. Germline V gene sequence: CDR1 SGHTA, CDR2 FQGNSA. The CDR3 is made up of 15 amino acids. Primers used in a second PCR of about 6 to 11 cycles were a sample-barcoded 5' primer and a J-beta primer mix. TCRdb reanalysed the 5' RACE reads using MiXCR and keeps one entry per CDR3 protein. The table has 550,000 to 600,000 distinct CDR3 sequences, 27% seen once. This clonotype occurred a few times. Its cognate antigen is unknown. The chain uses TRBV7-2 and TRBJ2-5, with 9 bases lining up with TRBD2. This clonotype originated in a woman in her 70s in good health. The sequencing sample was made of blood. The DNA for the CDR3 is TGTGCCAGCAGCTTGGGGACTAGCCGGACGAAGACCCAGTACTTC. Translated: CASSLGTSRTKTQYF.